Below, 8 T cell receptor beta chains from the same sample are listed, as sequenced in a study of T cell responses to AZD1222 COVID-19 vaccine. Sequencing was performed with immunoSEQ multiplex PCR; in TCRdb, only in-frame clones are kept and a portion is missing. The table includes over 85,000 clones, around 89% detected once. The sample consisted of peripheral blood, taken on day 0 of AZD1222 vaccination. The receptors were gathered from an adult in good health.

This chain joins TRBV7-9 and TRBJ1-5; TRBD1 aligns across 10 bases. V was pared by 3 bases and J by 5 bases, with 7 bases of the junction left unmatched. The CDR3 sequence is 16 residues long. Germline V gene lookup returns CDR1 SEHNR and CDR2 FQNEAQ (reference sequence). CDR3 residues: CASSFKGQGRDQPQHF. The CDR3 nucleotides are TGTGCCAGCAGCTTCAAGGGACAGGGGAGGGATCAGCCCCAGCATTTT.

The V call is TRBV24-1, the J call TRBJ2-5; D is perhaps TRBD2 (6 bases). The germline V gene has CDR1 KGHDR and CDR2 SFDVKD. This CDR3 is built from 15 residues. V was cut by 2 bases and J by 1 base, with 10 bases left in between. In DNA form, the CDR3 reads TGTGCCACCAGTGATTCCCGGGGGAGCCAAGAGACCCAGTACTTC. It is translated as CATSDSRGSQETQYF.

V is TRBV7-2 and J is TRBJ2-1, with D tentatively TRBD2 (6 bases). Germline V gene sequence: CDR1 SGHTA, CDR2 FQGNSA. CDR3 size: 18 residues. Deletions cut 5 bases from V and 0 bases from J, with 20 bases between. This chain's CDR3 is CASSPWAPSAYSYNEQFF. Here the CDR3 DNA reads TGTGCCAGCAGCCCCTGGGCACCTAGCGCCTACTCCTACAATGAGCAGTTCTTC. The full variable domain, with the rest looked up from reference TRBV7-2 and TRBJ2-1, is GAGVSQSPSNKVTEKGKDVELRCDPISGHTALYWYRQSLGQGLEFLIYFQGNSAPDKSGLPSDRFSAERTGGSVSTLTIQRTQQEDSAVYLCASSPWAPSAYSYNEQFFGPGTRLTVL.

CDR3 sequence: CASGKIPGDEAFF. DNA for the CDR3: TGTGCCAGCGGAAAAATCCCGGGGGATGAAGCTTTCTTT. The genes are TRBV27 and TRBJ1-1, with D possibly being TRBD1 (5 bases). V was cut by 8 bases and J by 7 bases, with 17 bases left in between. The CDR3 is 13 amino acids. Looked up from germline, CDR1 is MNHEY and CDR2 is SMNVEV (reference sequence).

The chain carries TRBV12-3 or TRBV12-4 and TRBJ1-2; unclear D gene. CDR3 length: 12 residues. Trimming took off 3 bases at V and 4 bases at J, with 6 bases between the two ends. CDR3 nucleotides: TGTGCCAGCAGTTTCAAAGGCTATGGCTACACCTTC. Translated, it gives CASSFKGYGYTF.

The chain couples TRBV28 to TRBJ2-7; D is undetermined. In germline, CDR1 is MDHEN, CDR2 SYDVKM. V lost 3 bases, J lost 0 bases, and 12 bases lay in between. This CDR3 is built from 15 residues. The CDR3 loop is CASSFPGTVSYEQYF. The CDR3 bases are TGTGCCAGCAGTTTCCCAGGAACAGTCTCCTACGAGCAGTACTTC.

This sequence joins TRBV7-9 and TRBJ1-5; possible D gene TRBD1, 6 bases. The CDR3 runs 17 residues. Germline V gene sequence: CDR1 SEHNR, CDR2 FQNEAQ (reference sequence). Between the trimmed V and J ends, which lost 5 bases and 2 bases, there was a span of 19 bases. Here the CDR3 DNA reads TGTGCCAGCAGCCCACTACCCCAGGGGCTGGGCAATCAGCCCCAGCATTTT. Residues: CASSPLPQGLGNQPQHF. Together with reference TRBV7-9 and TRBJ1-5, the CDR3 gives the full variable domain: DTGVSQNPRHKITKRGQNVTFRCDPISEHNRLYWYRQTLGQGPEFLTYFQNEAQLEKSRLLSDRFSAERPKGSFSTLEIQRTEQGDSAMYLCASSPLPQGLGNQPQHFGDGTRLSIL.

The chain joins TRBV7-9 to TRBJ1-4; D gene uncertain. The CDR3 covers 12 residues. The ends were cut back, 5 bases at V and 14 bases at J, with 15 bases in the middle. The germline gives CDR1 SEHNR, CDR2 FQNEAQ (reference sequence). The CDR3 nucleotides read TGTGCCAGCAGCCCCGGTTTGGCAGACCTGTTTTTT. It is translated as CASSPGLADLFF. Full variable domain (rest looked up from reference TRBV7-9 and TRBJ1-4): DTGVSQNPRHKITKRGQNVTFRCDPISEHNRLYWYRQTLGQGPEFLTYFQNEAQLEKSRLLSDRFSAERPKGSFSTLEIQRTEQGDSAMYLCASSPGLADLFFGSGTQLSVL.